This T cell receptor (beta chain) was captured by sequencing in a study of blood T cell repertoires in COVID-19. For the study at large: Italy, Spain and the United States were the sources of the convalescent and acute COVID-19 samples.

The germline CDR1 and CDR2 sequences are MNHEY and SMNVEV (reference sequence). With V trimmed by 5 bases and J by 0 bases, 6 bases remained unmatched. The length of the CDR3 is 16 residues. Participant-given clinical history determined each cohort assignment. As handled by the study authors: Reference gene primer amplification yielded estimated nucleated cell counts. Sequenced by immunoSEQ multiplex PCR; TCRdb stores in-frame clones only, minus some. V and J calls and clone size follow that table, whereas D and trimming were derived from the DNA. The data show some 140,000 clones, 80% to 90% seen once.

Sample: PBMCs or T cells enriched from blood (not recorded which). The chain links TRBV27 to TRBJ2-1; 8 nucleotides align to TRBD1. This TCR derives from a middle-aged man with acute COVID-19. The CDR3 DNA sequence: TGTGCCAGCAGTCGTGGACAGGGTTTCTCCTACAATGAGCAGTTCTTC. Translation: CASSRGQGFSYNEQFF.